This entry describes one TCR beta chain. The repertoire was sequenced with immunoSEQ multiplex PCR; TCRdb's copy has only in-frame clones and lacks some. The sample lists 40,000 to 50,000 clones, approximately 95% occurring once. These data originate in a study of T cell changes during pregnancy in multiple sclerosis. Germline V gene sequence: CDR1 ENHRY, CDR2 SYGVKD. V was cut by 0 bases and J by 10 bases, with 21 bases left in between. This CDR3 comprises 17 residues. This sequence joins TRBV10-3 and TRBJ1-4, with D tentatively TRBD1 (6 bases). The sequence derives from a female donor with multiple sclerosis, enrolled in a pregnancy study. The sequencing here drew on CD4+ T cells from peripheral blood mononuclear cells, taken in the first trimester of pregnancy. The CDR3 region is CAISESTTGSSSGKLFF. In DNA form, the CDR3 reads TGTGCCATCAGTGAGTCGACTACAGGGTCGAGCTCTGGAAAACTGTTTTTT.